Listed here are 29 T cell receptor beta chains from one sample, sequenced in a study of cytomegalovirus exposure and HLA in healthy donors. PCR amplification relied on 60 Vbeta primers (plus 13 Jbeta primers). The assay was immunoSEQ multiplex PCR, and TCRdb's table has in-frame clones only and misses some. Found here are about 160,000 clones, 60% to 80% of them singletons; the top ten hold about 2.6%. The sequenced material came from PBMCs. Receptors were obtained from a woman aged 35 to 49 in good health and CMV-seropositive.

This sequence joins TRBV7-2 and TRBJ2-1, with a tentative D call TRBD1 (6 bases). In germline, CDR1 is SGHTA, CDR2 FQGNSA. This CDR3 spans 15 amino acids. V was trimmed by 2 bases and J by 10 bases, leaving 18 bases between them. The CDR3 DNA sequence: TGTGCCAGCAGCTTACTAAGACAGGCCTACAGGGAGCAGTTCTTC. Protein product: CASSLLRQAYREQFF.

The chain uses TRBV30 and TRBJ1-1; a weak D match, TRBD1 (5 bases). Germline V gene lookup returns CDR1 GTSNPN and CDR2 SVGIG (reference sequence). Between the trimmed V and J ends, which lost 2 bases and 2 bases, there was a span of 9 bases. CDR3 size: 13 residues. CDR3 in DNA: TGTGCCTGGAGTAAAGGACACAACACTGAAGCTTTCTTT. Its protein is CAWSKGHNTEAFF.

This clone was detected only a few times. This CDR3 is also generated by other DNA sequences in the sample. V is TRBV7-8 and J is TRBJ1-2; no clear D. The germline V and J ends were trimmed by 1 base and 3 bases, with 3 bases remaining between them. The CDR3 sequence is 12 residues long. The germline V gene encodes CDR1 SGHVS and CDR2 FQNEAQ. The CDR3 DNA is TGTGCCAGCAGCTTAGGCGACTATGGCTACACCTTC. Translation: CASSLGDYGYTF.

The rearrangement uses TRBV1 and TRBJ2-3; TRBD2 is the table's D call and was not checked against the DNA. TRBV1 is termed a pseudogene. This CDR3 has 15 residues. The CDR3 sequence is CTSSRAGSRGDTQYF. CDR3 sequence (DNA): TGCACCAGCAGCCGGGCGGGAAGTAGGGGAGATACGCAGTATTTT.

This clone has more than one count but fewer than ten. This sequence joins TRBV6-6 and TRBJ1-6, with 8 bases that match TRBD1. CDR1 and CDR2 (germline): MNHNY, SVGAGI (reference sequence). The junction had 6 bases not matched to a gene; V was cut back by 0 bases and J by 8 bases. The CDR3 totals 16 residues. CDR3 sequence reads: CASSYSSDRVYSPLHF. CDR3 DNA sequence: TGTGCCAGCAGTTACTCGTCGGACAGGGTCTATTCACCCCTCCACTTT.

V and J are TRBV28 and TRBJ2-7, with D possibly TRBD1 on 6 matching bases. The V end lost 5 bases, the J end lost 0 bases, and 14 bases lay between the germline ends. This CDR3 is built from 15 residues. Germline lookup yields CDR1 MDHEN and CDR2 SYDVKM. The CDR3, as DNA: TGTGCCAGCAGTCCACGGGACAAGAGCTCCTACGAGCAGTACTTC. Its protein is CASSPRDKSSYEQYF.

The chain is built from TRBV7-9 and TRBJ1-1, with unresolved D. Trimming shortened V by 4 bases and J by 6 bases, and 12 bases separated the two germline ends. The germline V gene encodes CDR1 SEHNR and CDR2 FQNEAQ (reference sequence). The CDR3 is made up of 13 amino acids. The CDR3 sequence is CASSSTVVPEAFF. For the CDR3, the DNA is TGTGCCAGCAGCTCTACAGTAGTCCCTGAAGCTTTCTTT.

The J gene is TRBJ2-7, the V gene TRBV18; D gene uncertain. This CDR3 region has 12 residues. Trimming stripped 3 bases from V and 6 bases from J, with 9 bases between. Germline V gene lookup returns CDR1 KGHSH and CDR2 LQKENI. For the CDR3, the DNA is TGTGCCAGCTCACCCCAGCGAAGCGAGCAGTACTTC. It specifies CASSPQRSEQYF. The complete variable domain, with remaining parts taken from reference TRBV18 and TRBJ2-7, reads NAGVMQNPRHLVRRRGQEARLRCSPMKGHSHVYWYRQLPEEGLKFMVYLQKENIIDESGMPKERFSAEFPKEGPSILRIQQVVRGDSAAYFCASSPQRSEQYFGPGTRLTVT.

This clone was found once. The chain carries TRBV4-3 and TRBJ1-6; D is undetermined. CDR1 LGHNA and CDR2 YSLEER come from the germline V gene. Trimming took 0 bases from V and 10 from J, leaving 13 bases between them. This CDR3 has 15 amino acids. The CDR3 bases are TGCGCCAGCAGCCAAGAATCAGGAGGAAGGTCACCCCTCCACTTT. Translated, it gives CASSQESGGRSPLHF.

The rearrangement links TRBV5-1 to TRBJ2-3; a weak D match, TRBD1 (6 bases). CDR1 SGHRS and CDR2 YFSETQ come from the germline V gene. CDR3 size: 15 residues. The V end was cut by 3 bases, the J end by 0 bases, with 11 bases between. CDR3 loop: CASSSGHFSTDTQYF. The CDR3, as DNA: TGCGCCAGCAGCTCGGGACATTTCAGCACAGATACGCAGTATTTT.

This clone was recorded a few times. J is TRBJ2-3 and V is TRBV9; 7 nucleotides line up with TRBD2. The V gene's germline CDR1 is SGDLS and CDR2 YYNGEE. The V gene end was trimmed by 3 bases and the J gene end by 0 bases; junction bases not matched to a gene: 4. CDR3 size: 15 residues. Here the CDR3 DNA reads TGTGCCAGCAGCGCCTACGGGGGGAGCACAGATACGCAGTATTTT. Its translation: CASSAYGGSTDTQYF.

The rearrangement links TRBV30 to TRBJ2-2, with D possibly matching TRBD1 (6 bases). The CDR3 extends over 16 amino acids. V was shortened by 3 bases and J by 5 bases, with 19 bases between the two germline ends. From germline, CDR1 is GTSNPN and CDR2 SVGIG (reference sequence). The CDR3, as DNA: TGTGCCTGGAGCACGGGACCGTCAACAGGGACCGGGGAGCTGTTTTTT. Translated, it gives CAWSTGPSTGTGELFF.

The chain uses TRBV5-1 and TRBJ2-2, with 8 bases lining up with TRBD1. The CDR3 consists of 18 residues. Germline V CDR1 and CDR2: SGHRS, YFSETQ. V was clipped by 0 bases and J by 1 base; unmatched bases: 8. For the CDR3, the DNA is TGCGCCAGCAGCTTGGGATCTTCCGGGACAGGGAACACCGGGGAGCTGTTTTTT. Translated, it gives CASSLGSSGTGNTGELFF.

The chain uses TRBV15 and TRBJ2-7; TRBD2 matches 7 bases. The CDR3 extends over 15 amino acids. CDR1 is LNHNV, CDR2 YYDKDF, per germline (reference sequence). V lost 3 bases to trimming and J lost 2 bases; unmatched junction nucleotides: 7. CDR3 protein: CATSSSLALPYEQYF. CDR3 bases: TGTGCCACCAGCAGCTCACTAGCGTTGCCCTACGAGCAGTACTTC.

The chain employs TRBV7-2 and TRBJ2-3; 11 bases agree with TRBD2. This CDR3 has 16 residues. CDR1 and CDR2 (germline): SGHTA, FQGNSA. Trimming took 5 bases from V and 9 from J; bases not matched to a gene: 13. The CDR3 DNA sequence: TGTGCCAGCAGCCCCAGTCGGGGACTAGCGGACACGACGCAGTATTTT. Amino acid sequence: CASSPSRGLADTTQYF.

The chain recombines TRBV4-3 with TRBJ2-2; 11 bases fit TRBD2. CDR3 size: 18 residues. Germline assignment: CDR1 LGHNA and CDR2 YSLEER. V shed 4 bases, J shed 1 base, and the junction held 8 bases outside the gene matches. CDR3 loop: CASSRLSGTSGNTGELFF. CDR3 in DNA: TGCGCCAGCAGCCGATTATCCGGGACTAGCGGGAACACCGGGGAGCTGTTTTTT.

V and J are TRBV4-1 and TRBJ2-3; tentatively, D is TRBD1 (6 bases). The CDR3 runs 18 residues. Germline V gene data show CDR1 as MGHRA and CDR2 as YSYEKL. V gave up 3 bases and J gave up 2 bases, with 21 bases separating them. CDR3 sequence reads: CASSHRDTRREVTDTQYF. The CDR3 nucleotides read TGCGCCAGCAGCCATAGGGACACCCGGAGAGAAGTCACAGATACGCAGTATTTT.

Here the CDR3 DNA reads TGCGCCAGCAGCTTGGAAGCCGCACGATTTATTAACTACGAGCAGTACTTC. Protein product: CASSLEAARFINYEQYF. The chain couples TRBV5-1 to TRBJ2-7, with D hard to call. The CDR3 runs to 17 residues. V was pared by 0 bases and J by 3 bases, with 19 bases between. Germline CDR1 is SGHRS and CDR2 is YFSETQ.

The chain couples TRBV10-3 to TRBJ2-4, with 9 positions matching TRBD1. CDR1 and CDR2 from the germline V gene are ENHRY and SYGVKD. This CDR3 comprises 15 residues. Trimming took 2 bases from V and 9 from J; bases not matched to a gene: 8. The CDR3 here is CAISEAGQGKGIQYF. CDR3 bases: TGTGCCATCAGTGAGGCGGGACAGGGAAAGGGCATTCAGTACTTC.

The chain joins TRBV11-2 to TRBJ1-1; possible D gene TRBD1, 5 bases. The CDR3 has 13 amino acids. Germline V gene data show CDR1 as SGHAT and CDR2 as FQNNGV. Trimming pared 2 bases from V and 7 bases from J, leaving 11 bases between. The chain's CDR3 is CASSLRSTVEAFF. CDR3 nucleotide sequence: TGTGCCAGCAGCTTAAGGTCGACAGTTGAAGCTTTCTTT.

The rearrangement uses TRBV5-4 and TRBJ2-7; weak D call: TRBD1 (5 bases). From germline, CDR1 is SGHNT and CDR2 YYREEE (reference sequence). V lost 0 bases to trimming and J lost 2 bases, with 9 bases between them. The CDR3 totals 14 residues. DNA for the CDR3: TGTGCCAGCAGCTTGGCAGGGAATCCCTACGAGCAGTACTTC. Translation gives CASSLAGNPYEQYF.

DNA of the CDR3: TGTGCCAGCAGTGAACAGGGCCGTGGTGAAGAGACCCAGTACTTC. This translates into CASSEQGRGEETQYF. The V call is TRBV2, the J call TRBJ2-5; D may be TRBD1 (5 bases). The CDR3 length is 15 residues. Between the trimmed V and J ends, which lost 2 bases and 3 bases, there was a span of 13 bases. Germline-derived CDR1 and CDR2 are SNHLY and FYNNEI.

The J gene is TRBJ2-2, the V gene TRBV5-1, with a tentative D call TRBD2 (6 bases). CDR1 and CDR2 from the germline V gene are SGHRS and YFSETQ. The CDR3 extends over 13 amino acids. Trimming cost V 6 bases and J 2 bases, with 8 bases left between them. This CDR3 is CASKEGNTGELFF. CDR3 coding DNA: TGCGCCAGCAAGGAGGGAAACACCGGGGAGCTGTTTTTT.

The rearrangement links TRBV10-3 to TRBJ1-4, with D perhaps matching TRBD1 (5 bases). Per the germline V gene, CDR1 is ENHRY and CDR2 is SYGVKD. V was trimmed by 0 bases and J by 7 bases, leaving 12 bases between them. The CDR3 is 15 residues long. The CDR3 DNA follows: TGTGCCATCAGTGAGTCCGCAGGGTTTGGTGAAAAACTGTTTTTT. It yields the protein CAISESAGFGEKLFF.

J is TRBJ2-3 and V is TRBV29-1; 8 nucleotides align to TRBD1. The V gene's germline CDR1 is SQVTM and CDR2 ANQGSEA. The CDR3 runs to 13 residues. With 8 bases clipped from V and 3 bases from J, the junction kept 7 bases outside the gene matches. The CDR3 bases are TGCAGCTCGACAGGGGAGAGGACAGATACGCAGTATTTT. It is translated as CSSTGERTDTQYF.

V gene TRBV2 combines with J gene TRBJ1-1, with D uncertain. The CDR3 extends over 13 amino acids. Germline V gene data show CDR1 as SNHLY and CDR2 as FYNNEI. The ends were cut back, 2 bases at V and 1 base at J, with 5 bases in the middle. The CDR3 coding sequence is TGTGCCAGCAGTGAACGGGAGAACACTGAAGCTTTCTTT. Its translation: CASSERENTEAFF. Filled out from reference TRBV2 and TRBJ1-1, the complete variable domain reads EPEVTQTPSHQVTQMGQEVILRCVPISNHLYFYWYRQILGQKVEFLVSFYNNEISEKSEIFDDQFSVERPDGSNFTLKIRSTKLEDSAMYFCASSERENTEAFFGQGTRLTVV.

This sequence joins TRBV19 and TRBJ1-2; the D gene is possibly TRBD1 (5 bases). Germline loops: CDR1 LNHDA, CDR2 SQIVND (reference sequence). V dropped 5 bases and J dropped 2 bases, with 12 bases sitting between them. This CDR3 has 14 residues. The CDR3 DNA is TGTGCCAGTAGTTGGGGCCCTCCCAACTATGGCTACACCTTC. Translation: CASSWGPPNYGYTF.

This clone appeared once. V usage is TRBV9 and J usage is TRBJ1-1; 10 nucleotides line up with TRBD1. The CDR3 is 15 amino acids. V was clipped by 3 bases and J by 3 bases; unmatched bases: 5. Germline V gene sequence: CDR1 SGDLS, CDR2 YYNGEE. CDR3 sequence (DNA): TGTGCCAGCAGCGCAAGAGGGACAGGGGACACTGAAGCTTTCTTT. Amino acid sequence: CASSARGTGDTEAFF. Full variable domain (missing parts from reference TRBV9 and TRBJ1-1): DSGVTQTPKHLITATGQRVTLRCSPRSGDLSVYWYQQSLDQGLQFLIQYYNGEERAKGNILERFSAQQFPDLHSELNLSSLELGDSALYFCASSARGTGDTEAFFGQGTRLTVV.

V is TRBV7-2 and J is TRBJ2-1, with unresolved D. CDR1 SGHTA and CDR2 FQGNSA come from the germline V gene. Trimming took 2 bases from V and 2 from J, leaving 4 bases between them. The CDR3 length is 13 residues. The CDR3: CASSLTTYNEQFF. The CDR3 region has the DNA TGTGCCAGCAGCTTAACAACCTACAATGAGCAGTTCTTC.